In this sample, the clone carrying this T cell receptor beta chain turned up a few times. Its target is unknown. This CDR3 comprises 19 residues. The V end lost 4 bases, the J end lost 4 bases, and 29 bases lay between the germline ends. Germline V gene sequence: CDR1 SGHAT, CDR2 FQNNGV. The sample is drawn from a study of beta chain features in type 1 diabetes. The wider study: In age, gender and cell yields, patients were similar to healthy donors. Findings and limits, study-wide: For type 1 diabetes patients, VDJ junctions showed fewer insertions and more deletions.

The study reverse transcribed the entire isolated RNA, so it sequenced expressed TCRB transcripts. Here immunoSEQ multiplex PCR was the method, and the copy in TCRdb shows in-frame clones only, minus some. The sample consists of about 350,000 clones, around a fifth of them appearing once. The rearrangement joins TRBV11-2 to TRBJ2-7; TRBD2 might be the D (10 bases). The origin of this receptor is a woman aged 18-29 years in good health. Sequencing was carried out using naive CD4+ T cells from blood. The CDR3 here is CASSSPGLADRGAPYEQYF. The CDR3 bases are TGTGCCAGCAGCTCCCCCGGACTAGCGGACAGGGGAGCACCTTACGAGCAGTACTTC.